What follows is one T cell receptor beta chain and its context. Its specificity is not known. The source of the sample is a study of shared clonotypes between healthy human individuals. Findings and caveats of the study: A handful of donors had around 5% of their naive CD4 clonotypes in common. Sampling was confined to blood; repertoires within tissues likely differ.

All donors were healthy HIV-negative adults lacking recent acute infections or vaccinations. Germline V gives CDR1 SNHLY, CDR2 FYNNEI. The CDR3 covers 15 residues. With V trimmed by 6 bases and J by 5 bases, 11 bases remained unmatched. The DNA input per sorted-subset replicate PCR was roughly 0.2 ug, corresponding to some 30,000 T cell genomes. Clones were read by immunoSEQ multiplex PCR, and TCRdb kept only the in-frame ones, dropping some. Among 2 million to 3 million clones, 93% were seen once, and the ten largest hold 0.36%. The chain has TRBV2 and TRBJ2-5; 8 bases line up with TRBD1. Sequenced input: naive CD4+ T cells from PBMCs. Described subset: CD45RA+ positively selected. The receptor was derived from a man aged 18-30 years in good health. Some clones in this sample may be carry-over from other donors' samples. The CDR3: CASRETTGGRETQYF. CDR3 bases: TGTGCCAGCAGGGAAACCACAGGGGGACGGGAGACCCAGTACTTC. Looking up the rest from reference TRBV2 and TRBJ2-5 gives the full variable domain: EPEVTQTPSHQVTQMGQEVILRCVPISNHLYFYWYRQILGQKVEFLVSFYNNEISEKSEIFDDQFSVERPDGSNFTLKIRSTKLEDSAMYFCASRETTGGRETQYFGPGTRLLVL.